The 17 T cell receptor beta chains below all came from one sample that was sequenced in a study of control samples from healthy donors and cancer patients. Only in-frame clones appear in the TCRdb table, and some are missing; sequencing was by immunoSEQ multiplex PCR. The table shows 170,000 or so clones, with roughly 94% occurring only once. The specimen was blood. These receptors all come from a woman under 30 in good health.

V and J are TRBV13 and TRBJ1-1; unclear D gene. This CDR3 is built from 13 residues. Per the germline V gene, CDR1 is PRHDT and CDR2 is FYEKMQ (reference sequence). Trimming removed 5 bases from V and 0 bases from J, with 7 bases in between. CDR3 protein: CASSALMNTEAFF. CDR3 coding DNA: TGTGCCAGCAGCGCTCTTATGAACACTGAAGCTTTCTTT.

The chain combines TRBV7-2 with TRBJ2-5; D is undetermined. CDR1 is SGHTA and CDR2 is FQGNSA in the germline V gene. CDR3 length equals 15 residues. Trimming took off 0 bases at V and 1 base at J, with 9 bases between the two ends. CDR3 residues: CASSLAGRSQETQYF. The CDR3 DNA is TGTGCCAGCAGCTTAGCTGGACGGAGCCAAGAGACCCAGTACTTC.

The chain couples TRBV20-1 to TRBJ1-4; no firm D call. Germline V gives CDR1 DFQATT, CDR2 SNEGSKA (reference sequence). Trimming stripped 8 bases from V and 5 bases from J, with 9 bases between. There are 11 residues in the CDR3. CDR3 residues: CSPSSNEKLFF. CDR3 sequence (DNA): TGCAGTCCATCATCGAATGAAAAACTGTTTTTT.

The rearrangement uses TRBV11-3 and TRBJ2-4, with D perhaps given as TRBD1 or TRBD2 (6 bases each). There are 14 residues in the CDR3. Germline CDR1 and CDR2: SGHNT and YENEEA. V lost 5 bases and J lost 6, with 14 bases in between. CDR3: CASSPNGGINIQYF. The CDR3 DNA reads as TGTGCCAGCAGCCCAAACGGGGGCATAAACATTCAGTACTTC.

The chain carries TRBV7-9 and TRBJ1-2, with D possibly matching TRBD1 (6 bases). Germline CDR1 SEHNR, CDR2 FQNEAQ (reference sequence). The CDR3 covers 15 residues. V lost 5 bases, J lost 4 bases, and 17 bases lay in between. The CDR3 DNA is TGTGCCAGCAGCCCCCGGGAGGGGGGCTTCTATGGCTACACCTTC. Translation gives CASSPREGGFYGYTF.

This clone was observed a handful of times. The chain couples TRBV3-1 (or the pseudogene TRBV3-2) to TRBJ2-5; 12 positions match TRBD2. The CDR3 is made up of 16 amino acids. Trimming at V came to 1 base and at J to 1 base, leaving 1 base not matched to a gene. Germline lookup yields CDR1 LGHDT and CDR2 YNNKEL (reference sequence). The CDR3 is CASSQGTSGAQETQYF. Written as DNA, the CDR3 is TGTGCCAGCAGCCAAGGGACTAGCGGGGCCCAAGAGACCCAGTACTTC.

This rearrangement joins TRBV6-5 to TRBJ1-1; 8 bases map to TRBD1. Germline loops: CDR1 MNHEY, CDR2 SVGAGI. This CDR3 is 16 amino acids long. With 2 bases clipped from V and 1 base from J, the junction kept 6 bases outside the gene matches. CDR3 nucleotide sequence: TGTGCCAGCAGTTACGCGGACAGGGTGGGGAACACTGAAGCTTTCTTT. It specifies CASSYADRVGNTEAFF.

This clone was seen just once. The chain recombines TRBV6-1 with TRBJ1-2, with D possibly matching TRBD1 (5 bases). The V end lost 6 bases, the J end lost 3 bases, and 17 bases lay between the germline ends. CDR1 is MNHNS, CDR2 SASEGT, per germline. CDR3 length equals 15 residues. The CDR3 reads CASSLQGGGDYGYTF. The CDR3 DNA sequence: TGTGCCAGCAGCCTCCAGGGAGGCGGAGACTATGGCTACACCTTC.

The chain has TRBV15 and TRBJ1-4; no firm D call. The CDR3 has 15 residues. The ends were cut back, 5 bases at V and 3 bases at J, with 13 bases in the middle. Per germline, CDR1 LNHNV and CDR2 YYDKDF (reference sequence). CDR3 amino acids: CATSGDGQANEKLFF. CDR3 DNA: TGTGCCACCAGCGGCGACGGGCAGGCTAATGAAAAACTGTTTTTT.

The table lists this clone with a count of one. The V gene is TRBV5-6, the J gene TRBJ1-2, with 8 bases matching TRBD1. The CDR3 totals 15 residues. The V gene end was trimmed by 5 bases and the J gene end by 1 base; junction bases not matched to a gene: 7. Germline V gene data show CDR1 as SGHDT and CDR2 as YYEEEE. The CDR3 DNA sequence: TGTGCCAGCAGGCACCGGGACAGGATTAACTATGGCTACACCTTC. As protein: CASRHRDRINYGYTF. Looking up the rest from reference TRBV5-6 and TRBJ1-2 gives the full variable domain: DAGVTQSPTHLIKTRGQQVTLRCSPKSGHDTVSWYQQALGQGPQFIFQYYEEEERQRGNFPDRFSGHQFPNYSSELNVNALLLGDSALYLCASRHRDRINYGYTFGSGTRLTVV.

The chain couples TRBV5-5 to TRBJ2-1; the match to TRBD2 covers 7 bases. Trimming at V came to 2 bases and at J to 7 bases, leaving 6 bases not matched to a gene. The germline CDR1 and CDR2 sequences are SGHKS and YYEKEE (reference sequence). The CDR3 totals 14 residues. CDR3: CASSLLGGTNEQFF. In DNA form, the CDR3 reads TGTGCCAGCAGCTTACTGGGGGGGACTAATGAGCAGTTCTTC.

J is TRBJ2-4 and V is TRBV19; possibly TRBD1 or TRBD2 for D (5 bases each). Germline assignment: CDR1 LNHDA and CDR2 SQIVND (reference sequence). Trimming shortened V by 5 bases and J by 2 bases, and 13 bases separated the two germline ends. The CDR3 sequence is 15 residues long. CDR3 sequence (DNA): TGTGCCAGTAGTCCCCTGGGGGAGACCAAAAACATTCAGTACTTC. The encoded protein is CASSPLGETKNIQYF. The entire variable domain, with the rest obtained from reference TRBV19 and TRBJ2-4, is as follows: DGGITQSPKYLFRKEGQNVTLSCEQNLNHDAMYWYRQDPGQGLRLIYYSQIVNDFQKGDIAEGYSVSREKKESFPLTVTSAQKNPTAFYLCASSPLGETKNIQYFGAGTRLSVL.

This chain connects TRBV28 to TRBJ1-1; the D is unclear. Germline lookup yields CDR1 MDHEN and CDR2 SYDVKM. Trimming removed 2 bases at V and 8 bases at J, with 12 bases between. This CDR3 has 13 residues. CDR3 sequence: CASSLLSSGEAFF. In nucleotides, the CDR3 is TGTGCCAGCAGTTTACTTAGCAGCGGAGAAGCTTTCTTT.

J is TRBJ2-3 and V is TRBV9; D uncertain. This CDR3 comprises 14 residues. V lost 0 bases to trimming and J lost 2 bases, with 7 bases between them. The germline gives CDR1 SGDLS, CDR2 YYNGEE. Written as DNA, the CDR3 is TGTGCCAGCAGCGTAGGCCTATACACAGATACGCAGTATTTT. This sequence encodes CASSVGLYTDTQYF. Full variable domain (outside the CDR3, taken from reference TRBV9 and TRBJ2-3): DSGVTQTPKHLITATGQRVTLRCSPRSGDLSVYWYQQSLDQGLQFLIQYYNGEERAKGNILERFSAQQFPDLHSELNLSSLELGDSALYFCASSVGLYTDTQYFGPGTRLTVL.

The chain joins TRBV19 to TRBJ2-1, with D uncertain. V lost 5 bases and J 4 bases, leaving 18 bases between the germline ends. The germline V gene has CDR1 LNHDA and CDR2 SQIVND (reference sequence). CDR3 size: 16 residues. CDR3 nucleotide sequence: TGTGCCAGTAGTGTCCAGTCGAACCTGGCGTACAATGAGCAGTTCTTC. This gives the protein CASSVQSNLAYNEQFF.

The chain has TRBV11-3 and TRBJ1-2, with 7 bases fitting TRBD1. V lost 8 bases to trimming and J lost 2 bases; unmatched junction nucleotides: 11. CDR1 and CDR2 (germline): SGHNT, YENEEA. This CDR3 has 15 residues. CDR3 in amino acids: CASQSPGTENYGYTF. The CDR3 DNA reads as TGTGCCAGCCAAAGTCCCGGGACAGAGAACTATGGCTACACCTTC.

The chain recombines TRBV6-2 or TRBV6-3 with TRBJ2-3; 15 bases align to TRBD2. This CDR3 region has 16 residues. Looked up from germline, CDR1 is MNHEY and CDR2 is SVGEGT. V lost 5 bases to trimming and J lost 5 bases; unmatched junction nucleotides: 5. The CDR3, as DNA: TGTGCCAGCAGTGCCGGGACTAGCGGGAGGAGAGATACGCAGTATTTT. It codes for CASSAGTSGRRDTQYF.